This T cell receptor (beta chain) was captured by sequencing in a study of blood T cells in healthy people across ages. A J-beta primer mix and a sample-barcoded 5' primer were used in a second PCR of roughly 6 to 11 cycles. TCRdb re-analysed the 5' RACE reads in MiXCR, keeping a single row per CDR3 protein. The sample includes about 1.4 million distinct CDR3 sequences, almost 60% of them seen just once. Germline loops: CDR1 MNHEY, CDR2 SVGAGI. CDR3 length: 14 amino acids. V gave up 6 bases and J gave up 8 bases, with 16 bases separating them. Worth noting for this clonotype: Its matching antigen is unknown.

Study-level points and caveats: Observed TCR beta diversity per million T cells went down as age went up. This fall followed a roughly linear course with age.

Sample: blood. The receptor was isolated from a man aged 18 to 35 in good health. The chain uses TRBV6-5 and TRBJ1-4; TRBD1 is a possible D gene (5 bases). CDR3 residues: CASSPGQRGEKLFF. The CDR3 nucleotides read TGTGCCAGCAGCCCGGGCCAAAGGGGCGAAAAACTGTTTTTT.